The present TCR beta chain was sequenced within a study of T-cell memory formation after mild COVID-19. V was clipped by 5 bases and J by 5 bases, with 16 bases between them. The CDR3 has 15 residues. Per the germline V gene, CDR1 is SGHTA and CDR2 is FQGNSA. A single record per CDR3 protein comes from TCRdb applying MiXCR to the 5' RACE reads. The sample yields approximately 210,000 distinct CDR3 sequences, 10% seen once. Sequencing was carried out using PBMCs or a T cell subset sorted from them (not recorded which). This receptor was identified in a man between 18 and 35 years old who had mild COVID-19 (a few samples of this study predate the infection). Cell type and time point are not known. The rearrangement joins TRBV7-2 to TRBJ2-1; no firm D call. The CDR3 loop is CASSLAWMPNNEQFF. The CDR3 bases are TGTGCCAGCAGCCTCGCTTGGATGCCCAACAATGAGCAGTTCTTC.